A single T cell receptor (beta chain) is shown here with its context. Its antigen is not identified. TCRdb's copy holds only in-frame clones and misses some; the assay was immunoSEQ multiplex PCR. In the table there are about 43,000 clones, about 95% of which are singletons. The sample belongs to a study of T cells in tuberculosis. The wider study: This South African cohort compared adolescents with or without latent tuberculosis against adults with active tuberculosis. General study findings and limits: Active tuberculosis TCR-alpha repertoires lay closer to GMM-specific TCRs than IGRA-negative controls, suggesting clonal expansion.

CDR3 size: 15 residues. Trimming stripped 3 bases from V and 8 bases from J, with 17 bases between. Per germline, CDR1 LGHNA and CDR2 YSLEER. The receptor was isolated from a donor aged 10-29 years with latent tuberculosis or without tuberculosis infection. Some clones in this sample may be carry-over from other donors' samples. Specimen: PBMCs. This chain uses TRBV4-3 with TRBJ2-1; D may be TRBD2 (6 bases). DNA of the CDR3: TGCGCCAGCAGCCATCAGGTGGGGGGAGTCTATGAGCAGTTCTTC. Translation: CASSHQVGGVYEQFF.